The 10 T cell receptor beta chains below were found in one sample sequenced in a study of OX40 agonist ivuxolimab in advanced cancers. The protocol was immunoSEQ multiplex PCR, while the TCRdb copy is restricted to in-frame clones and leaves out a portion. The sample lists around 92,000 clones, about 92% occurring once. Material: CD4+ or CD8+ T cells sorted from blood, obtained in a trial of the OX40 agonist ivuxolimab. These receptors originate from an adult with an advanced solid tumor such as melanoma, head and neck, liver or kidney cancer.

The chain uses TRBV6-5 and TRBJ1-3, with a tentative D call TRBD1 (5 bases). The CDR3 has 14 amino acids. Germline assignment: CDR1 MNHEY and CDR2 SVGAGI. Trimming took off 7 bases at V and 0 bases at J, with 10 bases between the two ends. CDR3 nucleotide sequence: TGTGCCAGCAAACGACAGTTCTCTGGAAACACCATATATTTT. Protein product: CASKRQFSGNTIYF.

The rearrangement joins TRBV7-9 to TRBJ2-5; 7 bases map to TRBD1. V trimming: 10 bases; J trimming: 0 bases; junction bases outside the gene matches: 8. Germline V CDR1 and CDR2: SEHNR, FQNEAQ (reference sequence). This CDR3 contains 14 residues. The CDR3 loop is CATQGGSHQETQYF. CDR3 sequence (DNA): TGTGCCACCCAAGGGGGCTCTCACCAAGAGACCCAGTACTTC.

The genes are TRBV6-5 and TRBJ1-6; no clear D. The CDR3 extends over 11 amino acids. Germline V gene sequence: CDR1 MNHEY, CDR2 SVGAGI. V was shortened by 3 bases and J by 13 bases, with 7 bases between the two germline ends. CDR3 bases: TGTGCCAGCAGTTATTATTGGCCCCTCCACTTT. Translating gives CASSYYWPLHF.

V and J are TRBV5-4 and TRBJ1-1; 9 positions agree with TRBD1. The trim removed 4 bases at V and 2 bases at J, leaving 6 bases unmatched. This CDR3 is 15 amino acids long. Germline CDR1 reads SGHNT; CDR2 reads YYREEE (reference sequence). CDR3: CASSRQDRGNTEAFF. The CDR3 coding sequence is TGTGCCAGCAGCCGCCAGGACAGGGGAAACACTGAAGCTTTCTTT. Together with reference TRBV5-4 and TRBJ1-1, the CDR3 gives the full variable domain: ETGVTQSPTHLIKTRGQQVTLRCSSQSGHNTVSWYQQALGQGPQFIFQYYREEENGRGNFPPRFSGLQFPNYSSELNVNALELDDSALYLCASSRQDRGNTEAFFGQGTRLTVV.

Concerning this clone itself: Other DNA variants within this sample encode the same CDR3. The chain uses TRBV18 and TRBJ2-5; the D is unclear. Germline V gene sequence: CDR1 KGHSH, CDR2 LQKENI. This CDR3 contains 12 residues. V lost 0 bases and J lost 2, with 1 base in between. CDR3 sequence reads: CASSPPQETQYF. CDR3 DNA: TGTGCCAGCTCACCACCACAAGAGACCCAGTACTTC.

A note on this clone: Other DNA sequences in this sample translate to the same CDR3. The V call is TRBV12-5, the J call TRBJ2-3; 9 bases match TRBD2. Germline CDR1 reads LGHNT; CDR2 reads FRNRAP. This CDR3 spans 14 amino acids. J was trimmed by 3 bases and V by 6 bases; bases with no gene match: 4. CDR3 sequence reads: CASGRGLATDTQYF. CDR3 DNA sequence: TGTGCTAGTGGCCGAGGACTAGCGACAGATACGCAGTATTTT.

The rearrangement joins TRBV9 to TRBJ2-3; the D is unclear. Germline-derived CDR1 and CDR2 are SGDLS and YYNGEE. The CDR3 covers 12 residues. The V gene lost 4 bases and the J gene lost 2 bases, with 5 bases spanning the gap. CDR3 loop: CASSKTTDTQYF. For the CDR3, the DNA is TGTGCCAGCAGCAAGACCACAGATACGCAGTATTTT.

V is TRBV2 and J is TRBJ1-2; tentatively, D is TRBD1 (6 bases). The CDR3 has 12 amino acids. Germline V gives CDR1 SNHLY, CDR2 FYNNEI. V was pared by 2 bases and J by 14 bases, with 15 bases between. CDR3 DNA sequence: TGTGCCAGCAGTGAAAGGGACAACGCCCGGACCTTC. Its translation: CASSERDNARTF. The variable domain in full, with the rest retrieved from reference TRBV2 and TRBJ1-2, is EPEVTQTPSHQVTQMGQEVILRCVPISNHLYFYWYRQILGQKVEFLVSFYNNEISEKSEIFDDQFSVERPDGSNFTLKIRSTKLEDSAMYFCASSERDNARTFGSGTRLTVV.

V usage is TRBV5-1 and J usage is TRBJ2-1; 10 bases match TRBD2. The CDR3 extends over 16 amino acids. The V segment lost 4 bases and the J segment 4 bases; nucleotides outside the gene matches: 8. The germline V gene encodes CDR1 SGHRS and CDR2 YFSETQ. Here the CDR3 reads CASSLGVAGGYNEQFF. DNA of the CDR3: TGCGCCAGCAGCCTCGGGGTAGCGGGGGGTTACAATGAGCAGTTCTTC. Together with reference TRBV5-1 and TRBJ2-1, the CDR3 gives the full variable domain: KAGVTQTPRYLIKTRGQQVTLSCSPISGHRSVSWYQQTPGQGLQFLFEYFSETQRNKGNFPGRFSGRQFSNSRSEMNVSTLELGDSALYLCASSLGVAGGYNEQFFGPGTRLTVL.

This clone was observed a handful of times. The V and J genes are TRBV7-8 and TRBJ1-2; the match to TRBD1 covers 7 bases. The V gene end was trimmed by 1 base and the J gene end by 5 bases; junction bases not matched to a gene: 10. Germline V gene sequence: CDR1 SGHVS, CDR2 FQNEAQ. This CDR3 is 16 amino acids long. The CDR3 loop reads CASSLVPRTGDYGYTF. The CDR3 nucleotides read TGTGCCAGCAGCTTAGTACCCCGGACAGGCGATTATGGCTACACCTTC.